These 24 T cell receptor beta chains originate from one sample sequenced in a study of T cells in localized non-small cell lung cancer. TCRdb's table, derived via immunoSEQ multiplex PCR, lists solely in-frame clones and lacks some. The sample contains about 35,000 clones, less than 95% of which appear only once. The sequenced sample was peripheral blood mononuclear cells, obtained before any cancer treatment. These receptor sequences come from a female donor over 55 with stage II lung adenocarcinoma.

This clone is a singleton in its sample. V gene TRBV19 combines with J gene TRBJ2-3; 7 nucleotides match TRBD2. The CDR3 spans 13 residues. V trimming: 5 bases; J trimming: 1 base; junction bases outside the gene matches: 0. Per the germline V gene, CDR1 is LNHDA and CDR2 is SQIVND (reference sequence). This chain's CDR3 is CASSAGGTDTQYF. CDR3 nucleotide sequence: TGTGCCAGTAGTGCGGGGGGCACAGATACGCAGTATTTT. Full variable domain (remainder filled in from reference TRBV19 and TRBJ2-3): DGGITQSPKYLFRKEGQNVTLSCEQNLNHDAMYWYRQDPGQGLRLIYYSQIVNDFQKGDIAEGYSVSREKKESFPLTVTSAQKNPTAFYLCASSAGGTDTQYFGPGTRLTVL.

Note on this clone: Relative to the germline gene, one junction end is altered; a read error may explain this. This rearrangement joins TRBV5-6 to TRBJ2-1; the D gene is possibly TRBD1 (6 bases). The length of the CDR3 is 14 residues. CDR1 and CDR2 from the germline V gene are SGHDT and YYEEEE. The CDR3 is CASTLDSLENEQFF. CDR3 DNA: TGTGCCAGCACCTTGGACAGTTTGGAGAATGAGCAGTTCTTC.

The rearrangement uses TRBV19 and TRBJ2-7; D call uncertain. V lost 5 bases and J 5 bases, leaving 13 bases between the germline ends. The CDR3 has 13 amino acids. Germline CDR1 LNHDA, CDR2 SQIVND (reference sequence). The CDR3 loop reads CASSSGLDDEQYF. Here the CDR3 DNA reads TGTGCCAGTAGTTCCGGGTTAGACGACGAGCAGTACTTC.

The V call is TRBV7-9, the J call TRBJ1-4; D remains unclear. Germline V lookup: CDR1 SEHNR, CDR2 FQNEAQ (reference sequence). V dropped 6 bases and J dropped 3 bases, with 14 bases sitting between them. The CDR3 has 15 amino acids. CDR3 sequence: CASSSDRAANEKLFF. The CDR3 DNA is TGTGCCAGCAGTTCCGACCGGGCCGCTAATGAAAAACTGTTTTTT. The whole variable domain, remainder taken from reference TRBV7-9 and TRBJ1-4, is DTGVSQNPRHKITKRGQNVTFRCDPISEHNRLYWYRQTLGQGPEFLTYFQNEAQLEKSRLLSDRFSAERPKGSFSTLEIQRTEQGDSAMYLCASSSDRAANEKLFFGSGTQLSVL.

The chain couples TRBV6-5 to TRBJ2-5; D is perhaps TRBD1 or TRBD2 (5 bases each). Germline lookup yields CDR1 MNHEY and CDR2 SVGAGI. The CDR3 covers 13 residues. Trimming took 6 bases from V and 4 from J, leaving 12 bases between them. The CDR3 DNA reads as TGTGCCAGCAGCCCGCCGGGGACAGAGACCCAGTACTTC. The encoded protein is CASSPPGTETQYF.

The chain employs TRBV11-3 and TRBJ2-3; 8 bases align to TRBD1. In germline, CDR1 is SGHNT, CDR2 YENEEA. The CDR3 has 15 amino acids. V dropped 3 bases and J dropped 0; count of bases not matched to a gene: 2. The CDR3 DNA is TGTGCCAGCAGCTTGACAGGGGACAGCACAGATACGCAGTATTTT. Translating it yields CASSLTGDSTDTQYF.

The chain links TRBV5-4 to TRBJ1-2; possible D gene TRBD1, 6 bases. The CDR3 loop spans 14 amino acids. The germline V gene has CDR1 SGHNT and CDR2 YYREEE (reference sequence). Between the trimmed V and J ends, which lost 4 bases and 3 bases, there was a span of 13 bases. DNA of the CDR3: TGTGCCAGCAGCCCGCGGACAGAAGACTATGGCTACACCTTC. It is translated as CASSPRTEDYGYTF.

CDR3 DNA sequence: TGTGCCAGCAGCTTACAGGAGTCGGGCACTGAAGCTTTCTTT. This encodes CASSLQESGTEAFF. The chain recombines TRBV7-6 with TRBJ1-1; D is unresolved. The CDR3 is made up of 14 amino acids. V was cut by 2 bases and J by 4 bases, with 11 bases left in between. Germline CDR1 is SGHVS and CDR2 is FNYEAQ.

This rearrangement joins TRBV5-1 to TRBJ1-4, with a tentative D call TRBD1 (6 bases). V lost 0 bases to trimming and J lost 8 bases, with 11 bases between them. The CDR3 has 14 amino acids. CDR1 is SGHRS, CDR2 YFSETQ, per germline. The CDR3 DNA sequence: TGCGCCAGCAGCTTGGCGGCCGGGACAGAAAAACTGTTTTTT. This gives the protein CASSLAAGTEKLFF.

The chain couples TRBV30 to TRBJ2-5; D gene ambiguous. Trimming cost V 4 bases and J 1 base, with 13 bases left between them. This CDR3 region has 14 residues. Germline V gene data show CDR1 as GTSNPN and CDR2 as SVGIG (reference sequence). DNA of the CDR3: TGTGCCTGGACGGCCGATTGGGGCCAAGAGACCCAGTACTTC. The encoded protein is CAWTADWGQETQYF.

J is TRBJ1-5 and V is TRBV2; possibly TRBD1 for D (5 bases). V lost 4 bases to trimming and J lost 6 bases, with 10 bases between them. Per germline, CDR1 SNHLY and CDR2 FYNNEI. The CDR3 is 13 amino acids. The CDR3: CASSGDGAQPQHF. CDR3 DNA: TGTGCCAGCAGTGGAGATGGGGCTCAGCCCCAGCATTTT.

The gene calls are TRBV9 and TRBJ2-7, with no clear D. The CDR3 length is 14 residues. Trimming shortened V by 0 bases and J by 2 bases, and 9 bases separated the two germline ends. CDR1 is SGDLS, CDR2 YYNGEE, per germline. CDR3 loop: CASSVARLTYEQYF. The CDR3 region has the DNA TGTGCCAGCAGCGTAGCCCGGCTAACCTACGAGCAGTACTTC.

The rearrangement joins TRBV5-1 to TRBJ2-3; no definite D call. The CDR3 runs to 15 residues. V lost 0 bases to trimming and J lost 2 bases, with 10 bases between them. Germline V lookup: CDR1 SGHRS, CDR2 YFSETQ. CDR3 nucleotide sequence: TGCGCCAGCAGCTTGGCTGGTTTCCCCACAGATACGCAGTATTTT. Translation: CASSLAGFPTDTQYF.

This chain joins TRBV6-6 and TRBJ1-2, with 7 bases fitting TRBD1. Germline CDR1 is MNHNY and CDR2 is SVGAGI (reference sequence). V dropped 5 bases and J dropped 5; count of bases not matched to a gene: 8. This CDR3 region has 14 residues. CDR3 protein: CASSAPGQTYGYTF. The CDR3 DNA reads TGTGCCAGCAGTGCTCCGGGACAGACTTATGGCTACACCTTC.

The J gene is TRBJ2-1, the V gene TRBV7-3, with a weak D call TRBD2 (5 bases). Trimming took 1 base from V and 7 from J, leaving 11 bases between them. Germline V CDR1 and CDR2: SGHTA, FQGTGA. The CDR3 sequence is 14 residues long. The CDR3 spells CASSLKEERNEQFF. For the CDR3, the DNA is TGTGCCAGCAGCTTAAAGGAGGAGAGGAATGAGCAGTTCTTC.

This clone was observed once. The rearrangement links TRBV9 to TRBJ2-5; 8 nucleotides match TRBD1. Losses at the gene ends were 5 bases for V and 5 bases for J; bases not matched to a gene: 11. This CDR3 has 15 amino acids. Germline-derived CDR1 and CDR2 are SGDLS and YYNGEE. The CDR3 bases are TGTGCCAGCAGTGATAGAGGACAGGGCTGGGAGACCCAGTACTTC. Its translation: CASSDRGQGWETQYF.

The chain is built from TRBV5-1 and TRBJ2-7; D gene ambiguous. This CDR3 is built from 15 residues. CDR1 SGHRS and CDR2 YFSETQ come from the germline V gene. Trimming stripped 1 base from V and 2 bases from J, with 13 bases between. The CDR3 reads CASSLSLQSPYEQYF. The CDR3 bases are TGCGCCAGCAGCTTGTCTCTTCAGAGTCCCTACGAGCAGTACTTC.

The chain links TRBV28 to TRBJ1-4; possible D gene TRBD1, 5 bases. Germline assignment: CDR1 MDHEN and CDR2 SYDVKM. The CDR3 spans 15 residues. Trimming left V 3 bases short and J 0 bases short, with 8 bases between. The CDR3 DNA reads TGTGCCAGCAGTTTGGGGGGGGCAACTAATGAAAAACTGTTTTTT. Encoded protein: CASSLGGATNEKLFF.

The chain uses TRBV5-4 and TRBJ2-7; D remains ambiguous. Germline V gives CDR1 SGHNT, CDR2 YYREEE (reference sequence). V dropped 2 bases and J dropped 6 bases, with 15 bases sitting between them. This CDR3 is built from 14 residues. The CDR3 sequence: CASSFGDPSSEQYF. The CDR3 nucleotides are TGTGCCAGCAGCTTTGGAGATCCCTCGAGCGAGCAGTACTTC.

The chain employs TRBV4-3 and TRBJ1-2; D may be TRBD1 (5 bases). The CDR3 contains 14 residues. V lost 0 bases and J 3 bases, leaving 8 bases between the germline ends. Germline assignment: CDR1 LGHNA and CDR2 YSLEER. CDR3 protein: CASSQEWDYYGYTF. The CDR3 coding sequence is TGCGCCAGCAGCCAAGAGTGGGACTACTATGGCTACACCTTC.

This sequence joins TRBV30 and TRBJ1-5, with D hard to call. Trimming pared 4 bases from V and 6 bases from J, leaving 16 bases between. Germline values: CDR1 GTSNPN, CDR2 SVGIG (reference sequence). The CDR3 has 14 residues. CDR3 region: CAWNRGSGGQPQHF. Written as DNA, the CDR3 is TGTGCCTGGAACCGAGGTTCCGGCGGTCAGCCCCAGCATTTT.

The sample holds a few counts of this clone. This chain uses TRBV7-3 with TRBJ2-4; D is ambiguous. This CDR3 comprises 14 residues. V gave up 8 bases and J gave up 8 bases, with 19 bases separating them. The germline gives CDR1 SGHTA, CDR2 FQGTGA. The CDR3 loop is CASFSLEPGDIQYF. CDR3 coding DNA: TGTGCCAGCTTCAGCTTGGAACCTGGGGACATTCAGTACTTC.

DNA of the CDR3: TGTGCCAGTTCCGACAGGGTTGGTAATCAGCCCCAGCATTTT. Translating gives CASSDRVGNQPQHF. The J gene is TRBJ1-5, the V gene TRBV6-4; 7 bases map to TRBD1. The CDR3 consists of 14 residues. V was pared by 9 bases and J by 4 bases, with 9 bases of the junction left unmatched. The germline V gene has CDR1 MRHNA and CDR2 SNTAGT.

The chain recombines TRBV6-5 with TRBJ2-7, with a weak D call TRBD2 (6 bases). V lost 2 bases and J lost 7, with 12 bases in between. The V gene's germline CDR1 is MNHEY and CDR2 SVGAGI. CDR3 length: 13 amino acids. The CDR3 bases are TGTGCCAGCAGTTACGGGGACTCGGGAGAGCAGTACTTC. This translates into CASSYGDSGEQYF.